These 2 T cell receptor beta chains came from one sample sequenced in a study of tumor-infiltrating lymphocytes in oesophageal squamous cell carcinoma. TCRdb fed the PCR reads into MiXCR, producing one record per CDR3 protein. The sample lists 10,000 or so distinct CDR3 sequences, 50% to 75% occurring once. Sequencing was carried out using esophageal tumor tissue. The receptors shown here come from a female donor with esophageal squamous cell carcinoma.

This chain connects TRBV6-1 to TRBJ2-3; no clear D. The J call may be mistaken, given a closer DNA end match to TRBJ2-7. This CDR3 region has 11 residues. CDR1 is MNHNS, CDR2 SASEGT, per germline. The chain's CDR3 is CASTGLAEQYF. CDR3 nucleotide sequence: TGTGCCAGCACGGGCCTTGCCGAGCAGTACTTC.

This clonotype was detected once. In DNA form, the CDR3 reads TGTGCCAGCAGCCGCCTACTAGCGATCACCGGGGAGCTGTTTTTT. Its translation is CASSRLLAITGELFF. The V gene is TRBV7-8, the J gene TRBJ2-2, with 7 bases identical to TRBD2. The CDR3 covers 15 residues. Germline V CDR1 and CDR2: SGHVS, FQNEAQ. The junction had 7 bases not matched to a gene; V was cut back by 5 bases and J by 4 bases.